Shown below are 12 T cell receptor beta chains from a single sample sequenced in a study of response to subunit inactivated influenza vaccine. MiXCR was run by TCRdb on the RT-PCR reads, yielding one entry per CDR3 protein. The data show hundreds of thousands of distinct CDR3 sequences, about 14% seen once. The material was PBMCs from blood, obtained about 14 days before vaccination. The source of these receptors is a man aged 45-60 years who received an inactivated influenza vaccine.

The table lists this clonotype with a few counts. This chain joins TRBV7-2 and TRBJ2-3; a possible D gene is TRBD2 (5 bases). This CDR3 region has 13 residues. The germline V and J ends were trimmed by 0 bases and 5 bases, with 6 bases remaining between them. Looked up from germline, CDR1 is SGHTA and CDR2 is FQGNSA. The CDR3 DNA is TGTGCCAGCAGCTTAGCCGGGATAGATACGCAGTATTTT. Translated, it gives CASSLAGIDTQYF.

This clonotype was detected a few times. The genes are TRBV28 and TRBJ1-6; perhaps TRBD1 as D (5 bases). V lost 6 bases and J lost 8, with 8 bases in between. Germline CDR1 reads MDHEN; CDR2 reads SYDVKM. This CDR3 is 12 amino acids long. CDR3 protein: CASRGDHSPLHF. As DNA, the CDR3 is TGTGCCAGCAGGGGGGATCATTCACCCCTCCACTTT.

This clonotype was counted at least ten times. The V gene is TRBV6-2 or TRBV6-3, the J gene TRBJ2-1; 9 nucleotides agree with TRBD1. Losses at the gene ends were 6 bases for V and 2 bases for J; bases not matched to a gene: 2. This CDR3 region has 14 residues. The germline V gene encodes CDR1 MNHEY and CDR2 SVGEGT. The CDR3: CASRTGGAYNEQFF. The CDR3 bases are TGTGCCAGCAGGACAGGGGGGGCCTACAATGAGCAGTTCTTC.

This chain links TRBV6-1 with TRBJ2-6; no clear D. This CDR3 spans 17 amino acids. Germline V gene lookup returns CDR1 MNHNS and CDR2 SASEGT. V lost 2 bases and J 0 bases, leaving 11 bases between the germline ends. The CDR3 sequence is CASSEHGGYSGANVLTF. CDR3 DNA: TGTGCCAGCAGTGAACATGGCGGTTACTCTGGGGCCAACGTCCTGACTTTC.

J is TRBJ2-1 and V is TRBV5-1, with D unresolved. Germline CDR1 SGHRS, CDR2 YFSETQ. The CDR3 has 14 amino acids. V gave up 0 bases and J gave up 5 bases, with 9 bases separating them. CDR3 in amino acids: CASSLALSDNEQFF. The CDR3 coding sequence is TGCGCCAGCAGCTTGGCCTTGAGTGACAATGAGCAGTTCTTC.

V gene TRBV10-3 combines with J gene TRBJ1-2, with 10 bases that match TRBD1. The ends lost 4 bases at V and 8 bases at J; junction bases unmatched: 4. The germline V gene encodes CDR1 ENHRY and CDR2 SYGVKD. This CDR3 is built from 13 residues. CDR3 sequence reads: CAISADRGHGYTF. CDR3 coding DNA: TGTGCCATCAGTGCAGACAGGGGGCACGGCTACACCTTC.

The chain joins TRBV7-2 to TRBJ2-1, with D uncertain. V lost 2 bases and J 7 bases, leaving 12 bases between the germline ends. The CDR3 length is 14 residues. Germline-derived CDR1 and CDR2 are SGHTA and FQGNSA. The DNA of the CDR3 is TGTGCCAGCAGCTTATGGGGTTCTTCGAATGAGCAGTTCTTC. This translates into CASSLWGSSNEQFF. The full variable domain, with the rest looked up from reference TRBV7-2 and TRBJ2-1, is GAGVSQSPSNKVTEKGKDVELRCDPISGHTALYWYRQSLGQGLEFLIYFQGNSAPDKSGLPSDRFSAERTGGSVSTLTIQRTQQEDSAVYLCASSLWGSSNEQFFGPGTRLTVL.

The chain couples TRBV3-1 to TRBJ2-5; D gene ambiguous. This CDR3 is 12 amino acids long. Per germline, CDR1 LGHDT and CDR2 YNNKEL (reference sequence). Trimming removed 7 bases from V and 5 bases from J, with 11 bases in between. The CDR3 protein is CASTFPGETQYF. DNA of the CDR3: TGTGCCAGCACCTTTCCGGGTGAGACCCAGTACTTC.

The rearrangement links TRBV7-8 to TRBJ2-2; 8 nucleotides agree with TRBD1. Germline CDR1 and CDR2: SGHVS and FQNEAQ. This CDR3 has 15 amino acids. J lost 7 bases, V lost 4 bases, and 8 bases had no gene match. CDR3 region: CASSWGRGRFGELFF. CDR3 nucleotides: TGTGCCAGCAGCTGGGGCAGGGGGCGGTTCGGGGAGCTGTTTTTT. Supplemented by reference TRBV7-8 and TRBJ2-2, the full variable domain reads GAGVSQSPRYKVAKRGQDVALRCDPISGHVSLFWYQQALGQGPEFLTYFQNEAQLDKSGLPSDRFFAERPEGSVSTLKIQRTQQEDSAVYLCASSWGRGRFGELFFGEGSRLTVL.

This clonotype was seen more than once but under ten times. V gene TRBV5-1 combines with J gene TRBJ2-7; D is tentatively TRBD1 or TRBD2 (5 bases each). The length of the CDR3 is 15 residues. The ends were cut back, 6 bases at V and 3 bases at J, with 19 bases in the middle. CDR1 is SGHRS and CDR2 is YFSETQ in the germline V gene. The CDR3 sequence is CASTFGTAFRYEQYF. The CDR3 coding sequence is TGCGCCAGCACCTTTGGGACGGCTTTTCGCTACGAGCAGTACTTC.

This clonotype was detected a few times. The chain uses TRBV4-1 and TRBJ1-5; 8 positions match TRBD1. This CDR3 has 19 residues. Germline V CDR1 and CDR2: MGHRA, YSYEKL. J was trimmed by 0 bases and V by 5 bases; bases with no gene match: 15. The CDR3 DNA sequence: TGCGCCAGCAGCGTTCGTACAGGGGGGACCGAGTATAGCAATCAGCCCCAGCATTTT. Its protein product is CASSVRTGGTEYSNQPQHF.

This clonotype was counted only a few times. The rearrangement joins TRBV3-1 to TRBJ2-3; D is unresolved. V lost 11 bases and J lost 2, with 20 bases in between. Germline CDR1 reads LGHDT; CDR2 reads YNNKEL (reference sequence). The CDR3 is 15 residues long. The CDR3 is CASSQAPDNTDTQYF. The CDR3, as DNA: TGTGCCTCCAGCCAAGCGCCGGATAACACAGATACGCAGTATTTT.